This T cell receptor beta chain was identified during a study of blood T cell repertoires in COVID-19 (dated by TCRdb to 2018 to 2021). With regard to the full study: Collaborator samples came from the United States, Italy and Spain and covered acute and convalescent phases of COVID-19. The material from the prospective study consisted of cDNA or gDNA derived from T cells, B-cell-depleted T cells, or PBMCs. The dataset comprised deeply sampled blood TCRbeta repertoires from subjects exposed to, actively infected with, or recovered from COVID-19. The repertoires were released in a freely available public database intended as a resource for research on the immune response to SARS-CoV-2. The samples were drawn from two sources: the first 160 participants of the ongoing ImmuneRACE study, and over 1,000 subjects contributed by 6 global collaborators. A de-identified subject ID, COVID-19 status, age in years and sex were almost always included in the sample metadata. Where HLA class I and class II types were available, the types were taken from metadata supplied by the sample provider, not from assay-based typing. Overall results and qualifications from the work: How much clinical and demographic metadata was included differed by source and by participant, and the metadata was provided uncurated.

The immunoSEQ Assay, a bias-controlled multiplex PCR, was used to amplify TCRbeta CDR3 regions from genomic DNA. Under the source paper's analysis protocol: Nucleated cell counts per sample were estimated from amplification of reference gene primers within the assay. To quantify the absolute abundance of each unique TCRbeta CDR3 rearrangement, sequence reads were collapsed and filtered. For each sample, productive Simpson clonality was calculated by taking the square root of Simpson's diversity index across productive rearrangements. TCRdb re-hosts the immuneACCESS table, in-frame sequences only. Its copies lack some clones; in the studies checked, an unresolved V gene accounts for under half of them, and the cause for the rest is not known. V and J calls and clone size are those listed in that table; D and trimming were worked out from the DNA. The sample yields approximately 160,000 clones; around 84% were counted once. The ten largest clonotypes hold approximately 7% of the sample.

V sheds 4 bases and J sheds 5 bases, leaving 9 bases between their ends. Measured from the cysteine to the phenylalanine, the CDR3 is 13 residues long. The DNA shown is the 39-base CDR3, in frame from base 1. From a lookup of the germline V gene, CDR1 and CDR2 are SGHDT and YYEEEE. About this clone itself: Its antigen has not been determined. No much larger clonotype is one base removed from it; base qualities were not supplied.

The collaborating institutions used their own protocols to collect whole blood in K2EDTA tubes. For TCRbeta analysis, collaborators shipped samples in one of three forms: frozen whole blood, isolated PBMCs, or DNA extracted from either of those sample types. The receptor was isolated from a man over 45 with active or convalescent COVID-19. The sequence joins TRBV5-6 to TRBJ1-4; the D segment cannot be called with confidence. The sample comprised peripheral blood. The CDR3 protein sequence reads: CASSDMNNEKLFF. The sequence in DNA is TGTGCCAGCAGCGACATGAACAATGAAAAACTGTTTTTT.